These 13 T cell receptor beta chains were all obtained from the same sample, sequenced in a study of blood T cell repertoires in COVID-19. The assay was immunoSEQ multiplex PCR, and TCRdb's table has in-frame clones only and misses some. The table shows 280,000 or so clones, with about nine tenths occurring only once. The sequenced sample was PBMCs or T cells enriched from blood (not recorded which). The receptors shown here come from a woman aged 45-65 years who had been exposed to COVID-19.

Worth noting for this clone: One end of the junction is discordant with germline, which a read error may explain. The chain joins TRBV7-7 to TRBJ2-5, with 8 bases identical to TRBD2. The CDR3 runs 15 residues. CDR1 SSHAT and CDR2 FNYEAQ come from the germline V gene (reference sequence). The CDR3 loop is CASSLGRGLAETQYF. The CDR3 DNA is TGTGCTAGCAGCTTAGGAAGAGGACTAGCAGAGACCCAGTACTTC.

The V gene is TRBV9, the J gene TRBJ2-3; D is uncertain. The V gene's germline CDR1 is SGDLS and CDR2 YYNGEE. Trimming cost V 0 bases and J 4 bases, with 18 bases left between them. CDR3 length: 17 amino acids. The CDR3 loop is CASSVAGSLYPADTQYF. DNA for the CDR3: TGTGCCAGCAGCGTAGCCGGGTCCCTTTATCCAGCAGATACGCAGTATTTT.

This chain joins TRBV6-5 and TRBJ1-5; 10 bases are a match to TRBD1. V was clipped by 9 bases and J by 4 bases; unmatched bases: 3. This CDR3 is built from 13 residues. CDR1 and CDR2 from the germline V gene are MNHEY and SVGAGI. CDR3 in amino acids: CASRQGANQPQHF. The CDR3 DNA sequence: TGTGCCAGTCGACAGGGGGCTAATCAGCCCCAGCATTTT.

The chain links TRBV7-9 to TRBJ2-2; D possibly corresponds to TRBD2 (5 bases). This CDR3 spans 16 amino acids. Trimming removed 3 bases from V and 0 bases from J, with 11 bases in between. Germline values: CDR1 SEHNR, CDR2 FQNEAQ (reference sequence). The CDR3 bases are TGTGCCAGCAGCTTTCGGAGGAGCCCGAACACCGGGGAGCTGTTTTTT. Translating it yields CASSFRRSPNTGELFF.

The CDR3 bases are TGCGCCAGCCGGTGGACAGTGACCTACGAGCAGTACTTC. Its translation is CASRWTVTYEQYF. The chain joins TRBV5-1 to TRBJ2-7, with D tentatively TRBD1 (6 bases). The germline gives CDR1 SGHRS, CDR2 YFSETQ. CDR3 length: 13 residues. The V end lost 7 bases, the J end lost 2 bases, and 13 bases lay between the germline ends.

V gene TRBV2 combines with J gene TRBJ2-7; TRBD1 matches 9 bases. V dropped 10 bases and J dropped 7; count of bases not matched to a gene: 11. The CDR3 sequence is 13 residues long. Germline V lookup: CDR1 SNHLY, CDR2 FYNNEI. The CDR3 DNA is TGTGCCACCACATCACAGGGGGCTGGTGAGCAGTACTTC. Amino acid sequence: CATTSQGAGEQYF.

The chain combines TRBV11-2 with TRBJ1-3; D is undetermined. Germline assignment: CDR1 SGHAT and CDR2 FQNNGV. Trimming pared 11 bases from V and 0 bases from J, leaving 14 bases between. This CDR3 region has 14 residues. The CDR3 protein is CASRKISSGNTIYF. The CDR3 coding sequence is TGTGCCTCGAGAAAGATCTCCTCTGGAAACACCATATATTTT.

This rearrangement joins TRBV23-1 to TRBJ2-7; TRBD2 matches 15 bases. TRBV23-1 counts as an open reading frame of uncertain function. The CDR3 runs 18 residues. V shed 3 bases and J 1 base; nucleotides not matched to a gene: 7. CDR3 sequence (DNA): TGCGCCAGCAGTCACCTCGGGACTAGCGGGGGGCCGTCCTACGAGCAGTACTTC. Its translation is CASSHLGTSGGPSYEQYF.

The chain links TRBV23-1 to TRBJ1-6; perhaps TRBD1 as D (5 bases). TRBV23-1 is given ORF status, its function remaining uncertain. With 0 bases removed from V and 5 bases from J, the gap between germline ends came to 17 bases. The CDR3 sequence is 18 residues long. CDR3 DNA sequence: TGCGCCAGCAGTCAATCCGGACACCAATTGGGTCATAATTCACCCCTCCACTTT. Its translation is CASSQSGHQLGHNSPLHF.

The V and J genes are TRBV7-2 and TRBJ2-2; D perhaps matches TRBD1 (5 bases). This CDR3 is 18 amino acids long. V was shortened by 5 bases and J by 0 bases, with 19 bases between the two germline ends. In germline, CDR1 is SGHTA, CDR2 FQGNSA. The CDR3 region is CASSPLGTGLTNTGELFF. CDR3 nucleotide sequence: TGTGCCAGCAGCCCACTCGGAACAGGTTTAACGAACACCGGGGAGCTGTTTTTT.

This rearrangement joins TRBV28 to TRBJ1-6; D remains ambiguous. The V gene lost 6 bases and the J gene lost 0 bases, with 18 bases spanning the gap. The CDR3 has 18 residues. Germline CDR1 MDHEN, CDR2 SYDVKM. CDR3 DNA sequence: TGTGCCAGCAGCTCTCCCATTCTAGCTAGCTCCTATAATTCACCCCTCCACTTT. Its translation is CASSSPILASSYNSPLHF. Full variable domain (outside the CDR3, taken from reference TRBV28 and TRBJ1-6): DVKVTQSSRYLVKRTGEKVFLECVQDMDHENMFWYRQDPGLGLRLIYFSYDVKMKEKGDIPEGYSVSREKKERFSLILESASTNQTSMYLCASSSPILASSYNSPLHFGNGTRLTVT.

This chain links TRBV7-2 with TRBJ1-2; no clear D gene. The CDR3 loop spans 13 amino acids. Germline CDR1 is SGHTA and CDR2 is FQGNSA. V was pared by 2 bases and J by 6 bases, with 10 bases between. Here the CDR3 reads CASSLNPGDGYTF. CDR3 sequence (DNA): TGTGCCAGCAGCTTAAACCCAGGTGATGGCTACACCTTC.

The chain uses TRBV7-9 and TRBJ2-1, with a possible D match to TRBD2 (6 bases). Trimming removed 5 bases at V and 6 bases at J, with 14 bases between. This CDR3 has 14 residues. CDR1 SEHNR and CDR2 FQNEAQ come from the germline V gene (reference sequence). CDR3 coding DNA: TGTGCCAGCAGCCCCCGTCGCGGGGTCAATGAGCAGTTCTTC. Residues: CASSPRRGVNEQFF.